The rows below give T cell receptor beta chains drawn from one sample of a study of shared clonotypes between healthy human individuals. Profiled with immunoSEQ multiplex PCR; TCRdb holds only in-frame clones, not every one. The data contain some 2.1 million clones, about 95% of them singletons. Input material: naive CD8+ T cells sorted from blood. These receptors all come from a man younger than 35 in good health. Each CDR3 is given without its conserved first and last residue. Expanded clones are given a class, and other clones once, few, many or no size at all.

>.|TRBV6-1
ASSPGQGVGYT
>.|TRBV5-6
ASSFGNRDTAMGYT
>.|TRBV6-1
ASTHRGAYEQY
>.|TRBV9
ASSLDPGTDTQY
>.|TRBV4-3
ASSQGMSGTVSYEQY
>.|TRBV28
ASSSEPWTGGEQY
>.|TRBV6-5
ASSYSRGDYEQY
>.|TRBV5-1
ASSLLGTEAF
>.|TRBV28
ASSTGVRTYEQY
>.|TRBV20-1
SVWGNEQF
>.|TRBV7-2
ASSSLAGVYNEQF
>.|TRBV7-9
ASSSRQGDLETQY
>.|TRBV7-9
ASRDGGGRINYGYT
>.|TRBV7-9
ASSLANEQF
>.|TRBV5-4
ASSLASVEYGREQY
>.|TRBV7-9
ASSSGLNEQF
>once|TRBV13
ASSPGLAGSYEQY
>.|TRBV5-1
ASSLDRGAYEQY
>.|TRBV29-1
SAERGDYTGELF
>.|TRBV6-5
ASRETGFAEAF
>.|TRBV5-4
ASSLELEDRAY
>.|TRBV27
ASSSPTVDSYTGELF
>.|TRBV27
ASSFSESTEAF
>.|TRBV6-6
ASSYRDVEAF
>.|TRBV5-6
ASSLGAGSETQY
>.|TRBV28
ASSLTGRDSQETQY
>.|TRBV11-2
ASSLWEGTGGTEAF
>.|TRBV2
ASSDPRVAETQY